Listed here is a single T cell receptor beta chain. The antigen remains unidentified. The data were taken from a study of T cells in Graves' hyperthyroidism and ophthalmopathy. Overall study results and limits: Blood shared most expanded thyroid clonotypes above 0.001.

Germline values: CDR1 SGHRS, CDR2 YFSETQ. Trimming stripped 0 bases from V and 1 base from J, with 10 bases between. CDR3 length equals 15 residues. What was amplified from RNA transcripts were TCR beta CDR3 regions. First-round RT-PCR targeting the TCR CDR3 was performed with the HTBI primer set. TCRdb recomputed calls from the multiplex PCR reads with MiXCR, one row per CDR3 protein. Of around 190,000 distinct CDR3 sequences detected, around 15% appear once; the ten largest clones hold around 29%. The source of this sequence is a woman in her 50s with Graves' hyperthyroidism. V gene TRBV5-1 combines with J gene TRBJ2-5; D tentatively fits TRBD1 or TRBD2 (6 bases each). The sequencing sample was made of blood. CDR3 sequence reads: CASSLEQGGQETQYF. CDR3 bases: TGCGCCAGCAGCTTGGAACAGGGAGGCCAAGAGACCCAGTACTTC.